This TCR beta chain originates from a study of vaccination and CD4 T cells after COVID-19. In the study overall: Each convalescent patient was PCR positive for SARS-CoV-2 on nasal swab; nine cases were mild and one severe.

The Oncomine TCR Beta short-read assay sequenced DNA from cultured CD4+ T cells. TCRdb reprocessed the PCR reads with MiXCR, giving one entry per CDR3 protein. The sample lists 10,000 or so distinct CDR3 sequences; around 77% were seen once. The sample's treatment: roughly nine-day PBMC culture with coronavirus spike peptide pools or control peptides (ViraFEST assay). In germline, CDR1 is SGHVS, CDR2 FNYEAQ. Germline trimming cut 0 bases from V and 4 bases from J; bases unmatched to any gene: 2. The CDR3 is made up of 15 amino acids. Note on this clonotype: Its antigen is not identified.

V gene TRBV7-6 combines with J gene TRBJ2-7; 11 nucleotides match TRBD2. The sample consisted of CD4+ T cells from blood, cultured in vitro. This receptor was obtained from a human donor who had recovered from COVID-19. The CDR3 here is CASSLAGTSGYEQYF. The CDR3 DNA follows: TGTGCCAGCAGCTTAGCGGGGACTAGCGGATACGAGCAGTACTTC.